These T cell receptor beta chains were read from a single sample in a study of blood T cell repertoires in COVID-19. Clones were sequenced by immunoSEQ multiplex PCR, and TCRdb holds only the in-frame ones, with some missing. The sample lists about 140,000 clones, about 72% occurring once. Sample: peripheral blood. All receptors derive from a man aged 55 to 69 who had recovered from COVID-19. The CDR3 runs from the conserved cysteine through the conserved F or W. The D gene is left open where the match is weak. Size tells how often a clone was seen (once, few, many) or the class of an expanded clone, and some rows leave it out.

j_call: TRBJ2-7; d_call: TRBD2; clone_size: few; v_call: TRBV28; cdr3_aa: CASSTPGLAAYEQYF; cdr3_nt: TGTGCCAGCAGTACGCCGGGACTAGCGGCCTACGAGCAGTACTTC
j_call: TRBJ2-1; d_call: TRBD2; clone_size: many; v_call: TRBV5-1; cdr3_aa: CASSLGLANDEQFF; cdr3_nt: TGCGCCAGCAGCTTAGGACTAGCTAACGATGAGCAGTTCTTC
j_call: TRBJ1-2; d_call: .; clone_size: few; v_call: TRBV14; cdr3_aa: CASSQVSSGGYTF; cdr3_nt: TGTGCCAGCAGCCAAGTATCCAGCGGGGGCTACACCTTC
j_call: TRBJ2-7; d_call: TRBD1; clone_size: .; v_call: TRBV7-2; cdr3_aa: CASSLATGGSYEQYF; cdr3_nt: TGTGCCAGCAGCTTGGCGACAGGGGGCTCCTACGAGCAGTACTTC
j_call: TRBJ2-3; d_call: TRBD1; clone_size: .; v_call: TRBV28; cdr3_aa: CASSRQGISTDTQYF; cdr3_nt: TGTGCCAGCAGTCGACAGGGAATTAGCACAGATACGCAGTATTTT
j_call: TRBJ2-1; d_call: TRBD2; clone_size: few; v_call: TRBV11-3; cdr3_aa: CASSSSLGLAGNEQFF; cdr3_nt: TGTGCCAGCAGCTCGTCCTTAGGACTAGCGGGCAATGAGCAGTTCTTC
j_call: TRBJ1-1; d_call: .; clone_size: .; v_call: TRBV11-2; cdr3_aa: CASSLDRMGRADTEAFF; cdr3_nt: TGTGCCAGCAGCTTAGATAGGATGGGGCGCGCGGACACTGAAGCTTTCTTT
j_call: TRBJ2-7; d_call: .; clone_size: .; v_call: TRBV5-8; cdr3_aa: CASSRSLGTYEQYF; cdr3_nt: TGTGCCAGCAGCCGTTCTTTGGGCACCTACGAGCAGTACTTC
j_call: TRBJ2-2; d_call: .; clone_size: .; v_call: TRBV27; cdr3_aa: CASSSTRRGDTGELFF; cdr3_nt: TGTGCCAGCAGTTCTACGCGCAGGGGAGACACCGGGGAGCTGTTTTTT
j_call: TRBJ1-6; d_call: .; clone_size: .; v_call: TRBV10-3; cdr3_aa: CAISGADNSPLHF; cdr3_nt: TGTGCCATCAGTGGCGCCGATAATTCACCCCTCCACTTT
j_call: TRBJ2-1; d_call: TRBD2; clone_size: .; v_call: TRBV11-2; cdr3_aa: CASSPWGGVNEQFF; cdr3_nt: TGTGCCAGCAGCCCCTGGGGAGGGGTCAATGAGCAGTTCTTC
j_call: TRBJ2-1; d_call: .; clone_size: few; v_call: TRBV19; cdr3_aa: CASHARESYNEQFF; cdr3_nt: TGTGCCAGTCACGCCCGGGAGTCCTACAATGAGCAGTTCTTC
j_call: TRBJ2-1; d_call: TRBD2; clone_size: .; v_call: TRBV11-2; cdr3_aa: CASSYGRERGNEQFF; cdr3_nt: TGTGCCAGCAGCTATGGGAGGGAGCGGGGCAATGAGCAGTTCTTC
j_call: TRBJ1-2; d_call: TRBD1; clone_size: few; v_call: TRBV7-9; cdr3_aa: CASSLGTGNGYTF; cdr3_nt: TGTGCCAGCAGCTTGGGGACAGGGAATGGCTACACCTTC
j_call: TRBJ1-6; d_call: .; clone_size: .; v_call: TRBV19; cdr3_aa: CASSTGRSPLHF; cdr3_nt: TGTGCCAGTAGTACAGGGAGGTCACCCCTCCACTTT
j_call: TRBJ1-3; d_call: .; clone_size: .; v_call: TRBV9; cdr3_aa: CASSVGYGQITGNTIYF; cdr3_nt: TGTGCCAGCAGCGTAGGTTACGGACAGATAACTGGAAACACCATATATTTT
j_call: TRBJ2-2; d_call: .; clone_size: .; v_call: TRBV4-3; cdr3_aa: CASSQGENRAERLFF; cdr3_nt: TGCGCCAGCAGCCAAGGGGAGAACCGGGCCGAGCGGCTGTTTTTT
j_call: TRBJ2-5; d_call: TRBD2; clone_size: .; v_call: TRBV24-1; cdr3_aa: CATSDFASGQETQYF; cdr3_nt: TGTGCCACCAGTGATTTTGCTAGCGGACAAGAGACCCAGTACTTC
j_call: TRBJ1-6; d_call: TRBD1; clone_size: .; v_call: TRBV27; cdr3_aa: CASSSQGRRARNSPLHF; cdr3_nt: TGTGCCAGCAGCTCACAGGGGCGCCGGGCTAGAAATTCACCCCTCCACTTT
j_call: TRBJ2-1; d_call: TRBD2; clone_size: medium-sized; v_call: TRBV11-2; cdr3_aa: CASSVRGAGGEQFF; cdr3_nt: TGTGCCAGCAGCGTGCGGGGGGCGGGGGGCGAGCAGTTCTTC
j_call: TRBJ1-2; d_call: TRBD1; clone_size: .; v_call: TRBV6-5; cdr3_aa: CASRGTANYGYTF; cdr3_nt: TGTGCCAGCAGGGGGACAGCAAACTATGGCTACACCTTC
j_call: TRBJ2-7; d_call: .; clone_size: .; v_call: TRBV28; cdr3_aa: CASSFPAGGNSYEQYF; cdr3_nt: TGTGCCAGCAGTTTCCCCGCAGGCGGGAACTCCTACGAGCAGTACTTC
j_call: TRBJ1-2; d_call: .; clone_size: few; v_call: TRBV30; cdr3_aa: CAWSGAVEDYTF; cdr3_nt: TGTGCCTGGAGTGGAGCCGTTGAGGACTACACCTTC
j_call: TRBJ2-3; d_call: TRBD2; clone_size: once; v_call: TRBV27; cdr3_aa: CASTPSGRRDTQYF; cdr3_nt: TGTGCCAGCACCCCTAGCGGGAGACGAGATACGCAGTATTTT
j_call: TRBJ2-5; d_call: .; clone_size: .; v_call: TRBV7-3; cdr3_aa: CASSLTPGQETQYF; cdr3_nt: TGTGCCAGCAGCTTAACGCCGGGGCAAGAGACCCAGTACTTC
j_call: TRBJ2-7; d_call: .; clone_size: .; v_call: TRBV28; cdr3_aa: CASSSSYEQYF; cdr3_nt: TGTGCCAGCAGTTCTTCCTACGAGCAGTACTTC
j_call: TRBJ2-7; d_call: TRBD2; clone_size: once; v_call: TRBV28; cdr3_aa: CASSWTSVPYEQYF; cdr3_nt: TGTGCCAGCAGCTGGACTAGCGTACCCTACGAGCAGTACTTC
j_call: TRBJ2-4; d_call: TRBD2; clone_size: .; v_call: TRBV6-2/TRBV6-3; cdr3_aa: CASSSDLAGDTKNIQYF; cdr3_nt: TGTGCCAGCAGCTCCGATTTAGCGGGAGATACCAAAAACATTCAGTACTTC
j_call: TRBJ1-6; d_call: TRBD1; clone_size: .; v_call: TRBV28; cdr3_aa: CASSPWDRGRIWNSPLHF; cdr3_nt: TGTGCCAGCAGTCCCTGGGACAGGGGGCGCATATGGAATTCACCCCTCCACTTT
j_call: TRBJ2-3; d_call: TRBD2; clone_size: few; v_call: TRBV6-1; cdr3_aa: CASSEGLAGGDTQYF; cdr3_nt: TGTGCCAGCAGTGAAGGGCTAGCGGGAGGGGATACGCAGTATTTT
j_call: TRBJ2-4; d_call: .; clone_size: .; v_call: TRBV27; cdr3_aa: CASSFSFLLAKNIQYF; cdr3_nt: TGTGCCAGCAGTTTCTCGTTCCTCTTAGCCAAAAACATTCAGTACTTC
j_call: TRBJ1-4; d_call: .; clone_size: .; v_call: TRBV18; cdr3_aa: CASALGTEKLFF; cdr3_nt: TGTGCCAGCGCGCTAGGTACGGAAAAACTGTTTTTT
j_call: TRBJ1-5; d_call: .; clone_size: .; v_call: TRBV19; cdr3_aa: CASSTRKNQPQHF; cdr3_nt: TGTGCCAGTAGTACGAGAAAAAATCAGCCCCAGCATTTT
j_call: TRBJ1-4; d_call: .; clone_size: many; v_call: TRBV18; cdr3_aa: CASSPGGTANEKLFF; cdr3_nt: TGTGCCAGCTCACCAGGCGGGACGGCCAATGAAAAACTGTTTTTT
j_call: TRBJ2-1; d_call: TRBD1; clone_size: .; v_call: TRBV7-2; cdr3_aa: CASSFRQGVGEQFF; cdr3_nt: TGTGCCAGCAGCTTCCGACAGGGGGTTGGTGAGCAGTTCTTC
j_call: TRBJ1-2; d_call: .; clone_size: .; v_call: TRBV30; cdr3_aa: CAWGGRHYGYTF; cdr3_nt: TGTGCCTGGGGGGGGAGGCACTATGGCTACACCTTC
j_call: TRBJ2-1; d_call: TRBD1; clone_size: many; v_call: TRBV7-9; cdr3_aa: CASSLVSTGYEQFF; cdr3_nt: TGTGCCAGCAGCTTAGTGTCGACAGGGTATGAGCAGTTCTTC
j_call: TRBJ1-3; d_call: .; clone_size: .; v_call: TRBV7-6; cdr3_aa: CASSSNPSSGNTIYF; cdr3_nt: TGTGCCAGCAGCTCAAACCCGAGCTCTGGAAACACCATATATTTT
j_call: TRBJ2-5; d_call: .; clone_size: .; v_call: TRBV7-2; cdr3_aa: CASSLNLYQETQYF; cdr3_nt: TGTGCCAGCAGCTTAAACTTGTACCAAGAGACCCAGTACTTC
j_call: TRBJ1-5; d_call: .; clone_size: .; v_call: TRBV6-5; cdr3_aa: CASSYGGSNQPQHF; cdr3_nt: TGTGCCAGCAGTTACGGGGGGAGCAATCAGCCCCAGCATTTT
j_call: TRBJ2-3; d_call: .; clone_size: .; v_call: TRBV3-1/TRBV3-2; cdr3_aa: CASSQGAQTDTQYF; cdr3_nt: TGTGCCAGCAGCCAGGGCGCGCAGACAGATACGCAGTATTTT
j_call: TRBJ2-2; d_call: TRBD2; clone_size: .; v_call: TRBV27; cdr3_aa: CASGILAGNGELFF; cdr3_nt: TGTGCCAGCGGAATACTAGCGGGTAACGGGGAGCTGTTTTTT
j_call: TRBJ2-7; d_call: .; clone_size: once; v_call: TRBV5-1; cdr3_aa: CASSLELSPSEQYF; cdr3_nt: TGCGCCAGCAGCTTGGAGCTTTCCCCCTCCGAGCAGTACTTC
j_call: TRBJ2-7; d_call: TRBD1; clone_size: .; v_call: TRBV7-3; cdr3_aa: CASSATGGEQYF; cdr3_nt: TGTGCCAGCAGCGCGACAGGGGGCGAGCAGTACTTC
j_call: TRBJ2-5; d_call: TRBD2; clone_size: .; v_call: TRBV5-4; cdr3_aa: CASSSSSGGAVTQYF; cdr3_nt: TGTGCCAGCAGTTCCTCCTCCGGGGGGGCCGTGACCCAGTACTTC
j_call: TRBJ2-7; d_call: TRBD1; clone_size: .; v_call: TRBV5-4; cdr3_aa: CASSWDSSSYEQYF; cdr3_nt: TGTGCCAGCAGCTGGGACAGCAGCTCCTACGAGCAGTACTTC
j_call: TRBJ1-5; d_call: TRBD1; clone_size: .; v_call: TRBV19; cdr3_aa: CASSPVRTGFAQPQHF; cdr3_nt: TGTGCCAGTAGTCCAGTACGGACAGGGTTCGCTCAGCCCCAGCATTTT
j_call: TRBJ1-2; d_call: .; clone_size: .; v_call: TRBV28; cdr3_aa: CASSLGQGNYGYTF; cdr3_nt: TGTGCCAGCAGTTTGGGCCAGGGGAACTATGGCTACACCTTC
j_call: TRBJ2-3; d_call: TRBD2; clone_size: .; v_call: TRBV14; cdr3_aa: CASSQGLAGTDTQYF; cdr3_nt: TGTGCCAGCAGCCAAGGACTAGCGGGCACAGATACGCAGTATTTT
j_call: TRBJ2-2; d_call: TRBD1; clone_size: .; v_call: TRBV27; cdr3_aa: CASRQGASNTGELFF; cdr3_nt: TGTGCCAGCAGACAGGGGGCTAGCAACACCGGGGAGCTGTTTTTT
j_call: TRBJ2-2; d_call: .; clone_size: .; v_call: TRBV6-5; cdr3_aa: CASSGQNTGELFF; cdr3_nt: TGTGCCAGCAGCGGACAGAACACCGGGGAGCTGTTTTTT
j_call: TRBJ1-6; d_call: TRBD1; clone_size: .; v_call: TRBV28; cdr3_aa: CASSLSGGAVNSPLHF; cdr3_nt: TGTGCCAGCAGTTTATCAGGGGGCGCAGTTAATTCACCCCTCCACTTT
j_call: TRBJ1-2; d_call: .; clone_size: .; v_call: TRBV18; cdr3_aa: CASSPGRAEGYTF; cdr3_nt: TGTGCCAGCTCACCAGGGAGGGCGGAAGGCTACACCTTC
j_call: TRBJ2-1; d_call: TRBD2; clone_size: .; v_call: TRBV19; cdr3_aa: CASSTLAGVAHEQFF; cdr3_nt: TGTGCCAGTAGTACCCTAGCGGGAGTCGCCCATGAGCAGTTCTTC
j_call: TRBJ1-2; d_call: TRBD1; clone_size: once; v_call: TRBV6-5; cdr3_aa: CASPPGQGHFGGYTF; cdr3_nt: TGTGCCAGCCCGCCGGGACAGGGCCACTTCGGTGGCTACACCTTC
j_call: TRBJ2-3; d_call: TRBD1; clone_size: .; v_call: TRBV29-1; cdr3_aa: CSGSGQGFDAQYF; cdr3_nt: TGCAGCGGGAGTGGACAGGGATTCGATGCGCAGTATTTT
j_call: TRBJ1-6; d_call: .; clone_size: .; v_call: TRBV7-2; cdr3_aa: CASSPEGYYNSPLHF; cdr3_nt: TGTGCCAGCAGCCCGGAGGGGTACTATAATTCACCCCTCCACTTT
j_call: TRBJ2-5; d_call: TRBD1; clone_size: many; v_call: TRBV7-7; cdr3_aa: CASSRRTGAYQETQYF; cdr3_nt: TGTGCTAGCAGTCGGAGGACAGGGGCCTACCAAGAGACCCAGTACTTC
j_call: TRBJ2-5; d_call: .; clone_size: .; v_call: TRBV5-1; cdr3_aa: CASSLLSGNQETQYF; cdr3_nt: TGCGCCAGCAGCTTGTTATCGGGAAACCAAGAGACCCAGTACTTC